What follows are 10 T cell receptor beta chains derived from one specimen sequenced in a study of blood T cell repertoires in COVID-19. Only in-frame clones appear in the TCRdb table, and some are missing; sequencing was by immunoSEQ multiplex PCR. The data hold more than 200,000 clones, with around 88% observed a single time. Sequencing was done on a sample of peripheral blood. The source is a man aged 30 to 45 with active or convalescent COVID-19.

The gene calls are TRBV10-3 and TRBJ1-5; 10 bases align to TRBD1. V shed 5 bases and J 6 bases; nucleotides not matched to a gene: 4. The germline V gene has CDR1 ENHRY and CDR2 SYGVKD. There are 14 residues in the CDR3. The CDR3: CAISRTGGFQPQHF. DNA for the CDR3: TGTGCCATCAGTAGGACAGGGGGATTTCAGCCCCAGCATTTT.

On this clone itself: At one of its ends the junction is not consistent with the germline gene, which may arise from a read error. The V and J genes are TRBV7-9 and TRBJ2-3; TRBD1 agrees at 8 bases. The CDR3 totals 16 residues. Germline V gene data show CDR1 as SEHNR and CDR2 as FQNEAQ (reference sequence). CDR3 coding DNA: TGTGCCAGCAACTTAATGACAGGGGTGTACGCAGATACGCAGTATTTT. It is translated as CASNLMTGVYADTQYF.

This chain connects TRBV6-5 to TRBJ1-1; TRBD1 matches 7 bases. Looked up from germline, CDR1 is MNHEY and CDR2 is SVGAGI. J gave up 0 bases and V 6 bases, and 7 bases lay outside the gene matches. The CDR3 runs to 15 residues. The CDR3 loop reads CASREGQRMNTEAFF. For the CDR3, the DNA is TGTGCCAGCAGGGAGGGACAGAGAATGAACACTGAAGCTTTCTTT.

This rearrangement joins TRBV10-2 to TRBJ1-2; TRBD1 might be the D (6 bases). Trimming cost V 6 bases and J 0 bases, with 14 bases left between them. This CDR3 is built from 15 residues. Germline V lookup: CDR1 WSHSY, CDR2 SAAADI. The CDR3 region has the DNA TGCGCCAGCAGAACAGGGTTCCTTGCTAACTATGGCTACACCTTC. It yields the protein CASRTGFLANYGYTF.

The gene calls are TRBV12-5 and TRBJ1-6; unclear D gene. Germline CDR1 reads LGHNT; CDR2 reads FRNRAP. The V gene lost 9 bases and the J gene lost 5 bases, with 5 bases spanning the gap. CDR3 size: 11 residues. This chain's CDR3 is CARIDNSPLHF. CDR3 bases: TGTGCTAGGATAGATAATTCACCCCTCCACTTT.

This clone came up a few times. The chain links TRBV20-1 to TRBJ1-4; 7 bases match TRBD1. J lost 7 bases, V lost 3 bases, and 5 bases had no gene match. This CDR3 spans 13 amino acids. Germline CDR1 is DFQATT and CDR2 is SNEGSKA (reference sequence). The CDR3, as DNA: TGCAGTGCTAGTTCGACAGGGAGTGAAAAACTGTTTTTT. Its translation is CSASSTGSEKLFF.

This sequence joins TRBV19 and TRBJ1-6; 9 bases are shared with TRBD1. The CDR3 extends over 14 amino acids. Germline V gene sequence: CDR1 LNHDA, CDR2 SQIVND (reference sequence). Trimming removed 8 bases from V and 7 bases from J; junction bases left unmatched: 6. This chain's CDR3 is CASCPGTGNSPLHF. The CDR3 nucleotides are TGTGCCAGTTGTCCCGGGACAGGGAATTCACCCCTCCACTTT.

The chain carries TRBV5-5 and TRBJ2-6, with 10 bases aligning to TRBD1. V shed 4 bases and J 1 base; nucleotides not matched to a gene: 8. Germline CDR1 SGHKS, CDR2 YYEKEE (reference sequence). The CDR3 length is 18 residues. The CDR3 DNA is TGTGCCAGCAGCCATCTACCGGGACAGGGGTCTGGGGCCAACGTCCTGACTTTC. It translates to CASSHLPGQGSGANVLTF. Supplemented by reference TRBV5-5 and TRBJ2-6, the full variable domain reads DAGVTQSPTHLIKTRGQQVTLRCSPISGHKSVSWYQQVLGQGPQFIFQYYEKEERGRGNFPDRFSARQFPNYSSELNVNALLLGDSALYLCASSHLPGQGSGANVLTFGAGSRLTVL.

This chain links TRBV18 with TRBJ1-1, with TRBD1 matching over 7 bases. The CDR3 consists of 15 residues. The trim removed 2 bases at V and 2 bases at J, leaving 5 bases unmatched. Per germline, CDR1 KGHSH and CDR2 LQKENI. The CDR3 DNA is TGTGCCAGCTCACCAGTGACAGGGTCCAACACTGAAGCTTTCTTT. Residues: CASSPVTGSNTEAFF. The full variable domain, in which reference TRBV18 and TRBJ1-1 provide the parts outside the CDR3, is NAGVMQNPRHLVRRRGQEARLRCSPMKGHSHVYWYRQLPEEGLKFMVYLQKENIIDESGMPKERFSAEFPKEGPSILRIQQVVRGDSAAYFCASSPVTGSNTEAFFGQGTRLTVV.

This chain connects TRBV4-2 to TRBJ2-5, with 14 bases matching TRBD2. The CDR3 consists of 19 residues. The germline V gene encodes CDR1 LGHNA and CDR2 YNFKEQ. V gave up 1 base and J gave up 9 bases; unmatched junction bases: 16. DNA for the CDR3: TGTGCCAGCAGCCAAGGGGGAGGGACTAGCGGGGGAGAATCGGAGGCCCAGTACTTC. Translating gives CASSQGGGTSGGESEAQYF.